The source of this TCR beta chain is a study of blood T cell repertoires in COVID-19. Across the whole study: COVID-19 samples, acute and convalescent, were from the United States, Italy and Spain.

Source study methods: Estimates of nucleated cell counts were drawn from the amplification of reference gene primers. This table comes from immunoSEQ multiplex PCR, and its TCRdb copy is limited to in-frame clones, with some not included. V and J calls and clone size come straight from that table; D and trimming were deduced from the DNA. Of under 40,000 clones listed, roughly nine tenths are singletons. CDR1 is MDHEN, CDR2 SYDVKM, per germline. This CDR3 region has 14 residues. Losses at the gene ends were 6 bases for V and 9 bases for J; bases not matched to a gene: 6. Sequencing was carried out using peripheral blood. The chain joins TRBV28 to TRBJ1-6; TRBD1 matches at 9 bases. This receptor was taken from a human donor in a cohort sampled during active COVID-19. The CDR3: CASRTGGEGSPLHF. For the CDR3, the DNA is TGTGCCAGCAGAACAGGGGGCGAAGGTTCACCCCTCCACTTT.